The sequence of this T cell receptor (beta chain) was determined in a study of blood T cell repertoires in COVID-19. The wider study: Some COVID-19 samples were acute and others convalescent; all came from the United States, Italy and Spain. From T cells, B-cell-depleted T cells, or PBMCs came the material, which was cDNA or gDNA.

Clones were read by immunoSEQ multiplex PCR, and TCRdb kept only the in-frame ones, dropping some. The table shows 160,000 or so clones, with 80% to 90% occurring only once. Germline lookup yields CDR1 ENHRY and CDR2 SYGVKD. After removal of 2 bases from V and 4 bases from J, the junction contained 3 bases not matched to a gene. The length of the CDR3 is 15 residues. The sequencing input was peripheral blood. The rearrangement joins TRBV10-3 to TRBJ2-2; 8 bases map to TRBD2. The source is a woman between 40 and 50 years old with acute or convalescent COVID-19. The CDR3 loop reads CAISERGGITGELFF. Written as DNA, the CDR3 is TGTGCCATCAGTGAGCGGGGGGGCATCACCGGGGAGCTGTTTTTT.